One sample yielded the 25 T cell receptor beta chains listed below, sequenced in a study of shared clonotypes between healthy human individuals. Sequenced by immunoSEQ multiplex PCR; TCRdb stores in-frame clones only, minus some. The sample records 780,000 or so clones, roughly 72% being singletons. Sequencing was carried out using memory CD4+ T cells sorted from blood. As to subset: CD45RA-negative fraction. All receptors derive from a woman aged 25-40 years in good health.

This clone was seen once. The sample holds other DNA sequences that translate to the same CDR3. V usage is TRBV5-1 and J usage is TRBJ2-7, with 12 bases aligning to TRBD1. Germline-derived CDR1 and CDR2 are SGHRS and YFSETQ. V lost 3 bases, J lost 6 bases, and 4 bases stayed unmatched. The length of the CDR3 is 14 residues. DNA of the CDR3: TGCGCCAGCAGCTCGGGGACAGGGGGCCTCGAGCAGTACTTC. Protein: CASSSGTGGLEQYF.

The chain combines TRBV10-2 with TRBJ2-2; TRBD2 matches at 7 bases. The CDR3 totals 13 residues. The V gene's germline CDR1 is WSHSY and CDR2 SAAADI. Trimming took 7 bases from V and 7 from J; bases not matched to a gene: 6. CDR3 loop: CASKQREHGELFF. The CDR3, as DNA: TGCGCCAGCAAACAGCGGGAACACGGGGAGCTGTTTTTT.

The chain is built from TRBV27 and TRBJ1-1, with D possibly TRBD1 on 5 matching bases. The length of the CDR3 is 13 residues. V was cut by 5 bases and J by 8 bases, with 15 bases left in between. Looked up from germline, CDR1 is MNHEY and CDR2 is SMNVEV (reference sequence). The CDR3 sequence is CASSRTPVDEAFF. Written as DNA, the CDR3 is TGTGCCAGCAGTAGGACACCGGTTGACGAAGCTTTCTTT.

The gene calls are TRBV12-5 and TRBJ2-1; D not certain. Germline V gene sequence: CDR1 LGHNT, CDR2 FRNRAP. The V and J ends lost 7 bases and 4 bases respectively, with 20 bases between them. CDR3 length: 16 amino acids. The CDR3 nucleotides read TGTGCTAGTGCCTTCCCCCAGAAGATGGGGTACAATGAGCAGTTCTTC. This translates into CASAFPQKMGYNEQFF.

In nucleotides, the CDR3 is TGTGCCAGCAAGAGGACCATGAACACTGAAGCTTTCTTT. Translating it yields CASKRTMNTEAFF. The rearrangement uses TRBV2 and TRBJ1-1, with D unresolved. Germline V CDR1 and CDR2: SNHLY, FYNNEI. With 7 bases removed from V and 0 bases from J, the gap between germline ends came to 9 bases. CDR3 length equals 13 residues.

The V gene is TRBV7-8, the J gene TRBJ2-7, with 7 positions matching TRBD1. The CDR3 spans 15 residues. Germline trimming cut 5 bases from V and 1 base from J; bases unmatched to any gene: 8. CDR1 and CDR2 from the germline V gene are SGHVS and FQNEAQ. DNA of the CDR3: TGTGCCAGCAGCGCGGACAGGATAAGATCCTACGAGCAGTACTTC. It specifies CASSADRIRSYEQYF.

The sample holds a few counts of this clone. This rearrangement joins TRBV19 to TRBJ2-1; 11 bases line up with TRBD2. Trimming took 6 bases from V and 9 from J; bases not matched to a gene: 10. The germline V gene has CDR1 LNHDA and CDR2 SQIVND (reference sequence). This CDR3 has 15 residues. The DNA of the CDR3 is TGTGCCAGTAGCCCTATAGCGGGGGGGGTCGGTGAGCAGTTCTTC. Its protein product is CASSPIAGGVGEQFF.

CDR3 sequence reads: CASSEKPNTEAFF. Here the CDR3 DNA reads TGTGCCAGCAGCGAGAAACCGAACACTGAAGCTTTCTTT. V gene TRBV6-1 combines with J gene TRBJ1-1, with D hard to call. The V end was cut by 6 bases, the J end by 1 base, with 9 bases between. CDR3 length equals 13 residues. Germline loops: CDR1 MNHNS, CDR2 SASEGT.

The chain carries TRBV6-5 and TRBJ2-3; D assignment may be TRBD1 or TRBD2 (5 bases each). Trimming shortened V by 6 bases and J by 2 bases, and 12 bases separated the two germline ends. The CDR3 has 14 amino acids. The germline V gene has CDR1 MNHEY and CDR2 SVGAGI. In DNA, the CDR3 is TGTGCCAGCAGGGTCGGGGCACACACAGATACGCAGTATTTT. Its protein product is CASRVGAHTDTQYF.

V gene TRBV4-2 combines with J gene TRBJ2-7, with D perhaps assigned TRBD1 or TRBD2 (5 bases each). CDR3 size: 14 residues. V shed 1 base and J shed 3 bases, with 10 bases lying between them. Looked up from germline, CDR1 is LGHNA and CDR2 is YNFKEQ. CDR3 amino acids: CASSQAGRHYEQYF. The CDR3 bases are TGTGCCAGCAGCCAAGCGGGACGTCACTACGAGCAGTACTTC.

The chain recombines TRBV28 with TRBJ1-2; 7 nucleotides agree with TRBD1. The CDR3 is 15 amino acids. Germline V gene sequence: CDR1 MDHEN, CDR2 SYDVKM. The junction had 15 bases not matched to a gene; V was cut back by 6 bases and J by 8 bases. The CDR3, as DNA: TGTGCCAGCAGCCCCGCACAGGGGATCGGTCACGGCTACACCTTC. Amino acid sequence: CASSPAQGIGHGYTF.

This clone was recorded a few times. The chain carries TRBV19 and TRBJ1-3; 7 bases line up with TRBD1. There are 16 residues in the CDR3. CDR1 is LNHDA, CDR2 SQIVND, per germline (reference sequence). V shed 6 bases and J 0 bases; nucleotides not matched to a gene: 8. The CDR3 bases are TGTGCCAGTAGGCCGGGACAGCTGTACTCTGGAAACACCATATATTTT. This codes for CASRPGQLYSGNTIYF.

The gene calls are TRBV6-6 and TRBJ1-5; D may be TRBD1 (6 bases). Germline V lookup: CDR1 MNHNY, CDR2 SVGAGI (reference sequence). The V gene lost 5 bases and the J gene lost 2 bases, with 13 bases spanning the gap. The CDR3 spans 15 residues. This CDR3 reads CASSQAGVGNQPQHF. The CDR3 DNA reads as TGTGCCAGCAGTCAGGCAGGGGTCGGCAATCAGCCCCAGCATTTT.

The J gene is TRBJ2-3, the V gene TRBV6-4; TRBD2 matches 7 bases. V lost 0 bases and J lost 1; bases outside the gene matches: 4. Germline V gene sequence: CDR1 MRHNA, CDR2 SNTAGT. This CDR3 is 16 amino acids long. The CDR3 region has the DNA TGTGCCAGCAGTGACTCCGTAGCGGGCGGCACAGATACGCAGTATTTT. Its protein product is CASSDSVAGGTDTQYF.

This chain joins TRBV6-1 and TRBJ1-1; D unclear. V was trimmed by 4 bases and J by 1 base, leaving 7 bases between them. Germline CDR1 MNHNS, CDR2 SASEGT. The CDR3 runs to 13 residues. CDR3 nucleotides: TGTGCCAGCAGTGGCCACTCGAACACTGAAGCTTTCTTT. This gives the protein CASSGHSNTEAFF.

The table lists this clone with a count of one. In DNA form, the CDR3 reads TGTGCCAGCAGCTCCAGGGACACCGGGGAGCTGTTTTTT. Protein: CASSSRDTGELFF. This chain joins TRBV7-8 and TRBJ2-2, with D perhaps matching TRBD1 (5 bases). This CDR3 contains 13 residues. Germline V lookup: CDR1 SGHVS, CDR2 FQNEAQ. The V end was cut by 4 bases, the J end by 3 bases, with 6 bases between.

The rearrangement uses TRBV7-9 and TRBJ2-7; unclear D gene. Germline lookup yields CDR1 SEHNR and CDR2 FQNEAQ (reference sequence). This CDR3 contains 14 residues. V was clipped by 5 bases and J by 0 bases, with 11 bases between them. CDR3: CASSPQGDSYEQYF. The CDR3 region has the DNA TGTGCCAGCAGCCCCCAAGGTGACTCCTACGAGCAGTACTTC.

The V and J genes are TRBV6-6 and TRBJ2-7; the match to TRBD2 covers 9 bases. CDR1 is MNHNY and CDR2 is SVGAGI in the germline V gene (reference sequence). V was pared by 7 bases and J by 1 base, with 5 bases of the junction left unmatched. CDR3 length: 14 residues. The CDR3 region is CASIAGGRSYEQYF. Here the CDR3 DNA reads TGTGCCAGCATTGCGGGAGGGAGGTCCTACGAGCAGTACTTC.

The rearrangement uses TRBV19 and TRBJ2-1; TRBD2 matches 7 bases. The ends lost 6 bases at V and 4 bases at J; junction bases unmatched: 15. The CDR3 runs 17 residues. The germline V gene has CDR1 LNHDA and CDR2 SQIVND (reference sequence). The CDR3 here is CASSPVFGGSRYNEQFF. DNA of the CDR3: TGTGCCAGTAGCCCTGTTTTTGGCGGGAGCCGGTACAATGAGCAGTTCTTC.

The J gene is TRBJ1-2, the V gene TRBV5-1; 7 nucleotides match TRBD1. CDR1 SGHRS and CDR2 YFSETQ come from the germline V gene. The CDR3 is 13 residues long. J gave up 4 bases and V 5 bases, and 5 bases lay outside the gene matches. CDR3 sequence (DNA): TGCGCCAGCAGGTTTGAGGGGGCCTATGGCTACACCTTC. As protein: CASRFEGAYGYTF.

The J gene is TRBJ2-7, the V gene TRBV6-5; 8 bases align to TRBD2. From germline, CDR1 is MNHEY and CDR2 SVGAGI. This CDR3 has 15 amino acids. J gave up 2 bases and V 3 bases, and 6 bases lay outside the gene matches. CDR3 in amino acids: CASSYSGTRAYEQYF. In DNA, the CDR3 is TGTGCCAGCAGTTATTCCGGGACTAGGGCCTACGAGCAGTACTTC.

This chain joins TRBV2 and TRBJ2-1; D is possibly TRBD1 (5 bases). CDR3 size: 15 residues. The germline V gene has CDR1 SNHLY and CDR2 FYNNEI. V was shortened by 1 base and J by 7 bases, with 14 bases between the two germline ends. This CDR3 reads CASSEEDTLGNEQFF. The CDR3 DNA reads TGTGCCAGCAGTGAAGAGGACACCCTGGGGAATGAGCAGTTCTTC.

This sequence joins TRBV5-4 and TRBJ1-2; 8 positions match TRBD1. J lost 8 bases, V lost 3 bases, and 6 bases had no gene match. The CDR3 is 13 residues long. The germline gives CDR1 SGHNT, CDR2 YYREEE (reference sequence). DNA for the CDR3: TGTGCCAGCAGCTACGGACAGGGCGGCGGCTACACCTTC. The encoded protein is CASSYGQGGGYTF.

The V and J genes are TRBV14 and TRBJ1-2, with TRBD1 identical over 10 bases. The junction had 7 bases not matched to a gene; V was cut back by 3 bases and J by 0 bases. Germline lookup yields CDR1 SGHDN and CDR2 FVKESK. The CDR3 extends over 17 amino acids. Written as DNA, the CDR3 is TGTGCCAGCAGCCATATCGGACAGGGGGTAGCTAACTATGGCTACACCTTC. Translated: CASSHIGQGVANYGYTF.

The genes are TRBV2 and TRBJ1-4; D remains unclear. The V end was cut by 7 bases, the J end by 0 bases, with 12 bases between. CDR3 length: 15 amino acids. Germline CDR1 is SNHLY and CDR2 is FYNNEI. In DNA form, the CDR3 reads TGTGCCAGCAAGTCAACGAAAACAACTAATGAAAAACTGTTTTTT. Protein sequence: CASKSTKTTNEKLFF.